Following are 20 T cell receptor beta chains from one sample sequenced in a study of cytomegalovirus exposure and HLA in healthy donors. PCR was performed using 60 Vbeta and 13 Jbeta primers. The assay was immunoSEQ multiplex PCR, and TCRdb's table has in-frame clones only and misses some. Found here are approximately 130,000 clones, 75% to 80% of them singletons; the top ten hold about 6%. The specimen sequenced was PBMCs. Source of these receptors: a woman aged 40 to 49 in good health and CMV-seronegative.

The V call is TRBV28, the J call TRBJ1-5, with TRBD1 identical over 9 bases. Per germline, CDR1 MDHEN and CDR2 SYDVKM. V shed 7 bases, J shed 3 bases, and the junction held 10 bases outside the gene matches. The CDR3 totals 16 residues. CDR3 DNA: TGTGCCAGCAAATTGGGACAGGGCCGAGACAATCAGCCCCAGCATTTT. This encodes CASKLGQGRDNQPQHF.

The chain uses TRBV18 and TRBJ1-5; the D gene is possibly TRBD1 (5 bases). Trimming shortened V by 6 bases and J by 5 bases, and 11 bases separated the two germline ends. Germline CDR1 and CDR2: KGHSH and LQKENI. This CDR3 spans 13 amino acids. The CDR3 sequence: CASSPGVYQPQHF. The CDR3 coding sequence is TGTGCCAGCTCTCCGGGGGTTTATCAGCCCCAGCATTTT.

This rearrangement joins TRBV19 to TRBJ2-5; TRBD2 is a possible D gene (6 bases). The germline V gene has CDR1 LNHDA and CDR2 SQIVND (reference sequence). The germline V and J ends were trimmed by 3 bases and 1 base, with 6 bases remaining between them. CDR3 length: 13 residues. CDR3 DNA sequence: TGTGCCAGTAGTATGGGGGGCCAAGAGACCCAGTACTTC. Its protein product is CASSMGGQETQYF.

The chain recombines TRBV7-6 with TRBJ2-5; D may be TRBD1 (5 bases). This CDR3 spans 14 amino acids. In germline, CDR1 is SGHVS, CDR2 FNYEAQ. Trimming took 5 bases from V and 2 from J, leaving 12 bases between them. CDR3 in DNA: TGTGCCAGCAGCCTAGGGGCAGAGCAAGAGACCCAGTACTTC. Its translation: CASSLGAEQETQYF.

The chain couples TRBV21-1 to TRBJ2-7; TRBD1 was called by the table and not checked on the DNA. TRBV21-1 is an annotated pseudogene. The CDR3 runs to 15 residues. The CDR3 loop reads CASSTSGTECYEQYF. CDR3 DNA sequence: TGTGCCAGCAGCACCTCCGGGACAGAATGTTACGAGCAGTACTTC.

The rearrangement joins TRBV7-2 to TRBJ2-7, with D unclear. This CDR3 has 13 amino acids. Trimming removed 5 bases from V and 4 bases from J, with 12 bases in between. CDR1 is SGHTA, CDR2 FQGNSA, per germline. The CDR3 DNA reads TGTGCCAGCAGCCCCAGGAATAGTTACGAGCAGTACTTC. Translating gives CASSPRNSYEQYF.

The rearrangement links TRBV5-1 to TRBJ1-1; TRBD1 aligns across 9 bases. The germline V gene encodes CDR1 SGHRS and CDR2 YFSETQ. V shed 0 bases and J 3 bases; nucleotides not matched to a gene: 0. There are 14 residues in the CDR3. CDR3 amino acids: CASSLDRGHTEAFF. CDR3 nucleotides: TGCGCCAGCAGCTTGGACAGGGGGCACACTGAAGCTTTCTTT.

The chain combines TRBV19 with TRBJ1-6; D not certain. The V gene's germline CDR1 is LNHDA and CDR2 SQIVND (reference sequence). The V and J ends lost 5 bases and 2 bases respectively, with 7 bases between them. This CDR3 is built from 14 residues. The CDR3 nucleotides read TGTGCCAGTAGTTTGACACCCTATAATTCACCCCTCCACTTT. As protein: CASSLTPYNSPLHF. The variable domain in full, with the rest retrieved from reference TRBV19 and TRBJ1-6, is DGGITQSPKYLFRKEGQNVTLSCEQNLNHDAMYWYRQDPGQGLRLIYYSQIVNDFQKGDIAEGYSVSREKKESFPLTVTSAQKNPTAFYLCASSLTPYNSPLHFGNGTRLTVT.

The V call is TRBV15, the J call TRBJ1-2; 7 nucleotides align to TRBD1. Germline lookup yields CDR1 LNHNV and CDR2 YYDKDF (reference sequence). This CDR3 spans 14 amino acids. V lost 3 bases and J lost 9; bases outside the gene matches: 10. The CDR3, as DNA: TGTGCCACCAGCAGTGGCGGACAGGTCAGAAGCTACACCTTC. As protein: CATSSGGQVRSYTF.

The chain links TRBV7-2 to TRBJ2-3; D gene ambiguous. Trimming removed 2 bases from V and 2 bases from J, with 5 bases in between. The CDR3 has 13 amino acids. Looked up from germline, CDR1 is SGHTA and CDR2 is FQGNSA. CDR3: CASSLPVTDTQYF. The CDR3 nucleotides read TGTGCCAGCAGCTTACCGGTCACAGATACGCAGTATTTT.

The chain employs TRBV4-2 and TRBJ2-5; maybe TRBD2 (6 bases). Trimming stripped 3 bases from V and 5 bases from J, with 10 bases between. The CDR3 is 13 amino acids. The germline V gene has CDR1 LGHNA and CDR2 YNFKEQ. This CDR3 reads CASSQRGTETQYF. CDR3 in DNA: TGTGCCAGCAGCCAGCGGGGCACTGAGACCCAGTACTTC.

This clone was counted a few times. J is TRBJ1-3 and V is TRBV7-2, with 10 nucleotides matching TRBD1. This CDR3 spans 15 amino acids. The J segment lost 3 bases and the V segment lost 5 bases, leaving 4 bases of the junction unmatched. CDR1 is SGHTA, CDR2 FQGNSA, per germline. CDR3 sequence: CASSPDRGHGNTIYF. The CDR3 DNA reads TGTGCCAGCAGCCCCGACAGGGGGCATGGAAACACCATATATTTT.

Only a few counts were recorded for this clone. The chain links TRBV10-1 to TRBJ1-6; the D gene is possibly TRBD1 (6 bases). CDR1 and CDR2 (germline): WNHNN, SYGVQD (reference sequence). V was shortened by 0 bases and J by 10 bases, with 7 bases between the two germline ends. The CDR3 totals 13 residues. The CDR3 loop reads CASSESDRSPLHF. The CDR3 DNA reads as TGCGCCAGCAGTGAGTCCGACAGGTCACCCCTCCACTTT.

This clone was detected once. The gene calls are TRBV27 and TRBJ1-1; D possibly corresponds to TRBD1 (6 bases). Germline CDR1 MNHEY, CDR2 SMNVEV (reference sequence). This CDR3 contains 14 residues. Trimming left V 0 bases short and J 7 bases short, with 12 bases between. The CDR3 DNA follows: TGTGCCAGCAGTTTATCGTACCCAGGGGTTGAAGCTTTCTTT. This encodes CASSLSYPGVEAFF.

The chain employs TRBV11-3 and TRBJ1-2; D ambiguous. The length of the CDR3 is 14 residues. Germline-derived CDR1 and CDR2 are SGHNT and YENEEA. The ends were cut back, 2 bases at V and 2 bases at J, with 9 bases in the middle. Written as DNA, the CDR3 is TGTGCCAGCAGCTTATCCGGGGAAAACTATGGCTACACCTTC. Encoded protein: CASSLSGENYGYTF.

This chain links TRBV19 with TRBJ2-7, with 11 bases identical to TRBD1. Germline-derived CDR1 and CDR2 are LNHDA and SQIVND (reference sequence). This CDR3 contains 16 residues. V gave up 5 bases and J gave up 1 base; unmatched junction bases: 7. CDR3 bases: TGTGCCAGTAGTGGGAGGACAGGGGGCTTTTCCTACGAGCAGTACTTC. Its translation is CASSGRTGGFSYEQYF.

This clone was observed a handful of times. The chain recombines TRBV5-1 with TRBJ1-2; 9 nucleotides line up with TRBD1. Germline values: CDR1 SGHRS, CDR2 YFSETQ. This CDR3 contains 15 residues. V lost 4 bases, J lost 4 bases, and 8 bases stayed unmatched. CDR3 sequence reads: CASSDTGGRSYGYTF. DNA of the CDR3: TGCGCCAGCAGCGATACAGGGGGCCGGAGCTATGGCTACACCTTC.

This clone was seen a few times. This chain uses TRBV11-3 with TRBJ2-1, with 10 bases matching TRBD2. The CDR3 is 18 residues long. V dropped 1 base and J dropped 4; count of bases not matched to a gene: 10. Germline CDR1 reads SGHNT; CDR2 reads YENEEA. The CDR3 region is CASSLAPSSGSRYNEQFF. The CDR3 DNA reads TGTGCCAGCAGCTTAGCCCCGTCTAGCGGGAGTCGTTACAATGAGCAGTTCTTC.

This clone was counted between two and nine times. The J gene is TRBJ2-7, the V gene TRBV28; TRBD1 aligns across 9 bases. This CDR3 spans 14 amino acids. V lost 6 bases to trimming and J lost 2 bases; unmatched junction nucleotides: 5. Germline V gene sequence: CDR1 MDHEN, CDR2 SYDVKM. CDR3 DNA sequence: TGTGCCAGCAGGGGGACAGGGAGGACCTACGAGCAGTACTTC. This sequence encodes CASRGTGRTYEQYF.

V is TRBV15 and J is TRBJ2-5; 7 nucleotides match TRBD2. Germline V gene lookup returns CDR1 LNHNV and CDR2 YYDKDF (reference sequence). After removal of 8 bases from V and 3 bases from J, the junction contained 9 bases not matched to a gene. CDR3 size: 14 residues. The CDR3 is CATREGGSKETQYF. CDR3 bases: TGTGCCACCCGAGAGGGCGGGAGTAAAGAGACCCAGTACTTC.